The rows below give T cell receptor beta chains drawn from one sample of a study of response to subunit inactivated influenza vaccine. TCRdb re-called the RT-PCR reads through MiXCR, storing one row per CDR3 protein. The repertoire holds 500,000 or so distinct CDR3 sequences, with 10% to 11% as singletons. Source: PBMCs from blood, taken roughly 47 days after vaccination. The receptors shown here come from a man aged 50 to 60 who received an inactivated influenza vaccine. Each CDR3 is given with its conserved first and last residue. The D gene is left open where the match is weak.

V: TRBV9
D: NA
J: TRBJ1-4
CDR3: CASSVDGGIEKLFF

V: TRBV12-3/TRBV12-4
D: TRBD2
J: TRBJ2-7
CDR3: CASSPGLAGGPGEQYF

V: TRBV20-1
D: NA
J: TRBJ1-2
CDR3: CSARQGTANYGYTF

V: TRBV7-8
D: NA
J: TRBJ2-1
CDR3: CASSAPSGAHLNEQFF

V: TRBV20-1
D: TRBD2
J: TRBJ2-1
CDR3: CSALGGNNEQFF

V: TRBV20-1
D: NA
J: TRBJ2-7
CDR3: CSARDPHGRGLPYEQYF

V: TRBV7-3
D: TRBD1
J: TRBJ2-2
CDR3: CASSQTRAGGTGELFF

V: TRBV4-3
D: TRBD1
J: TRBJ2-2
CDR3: CASRDRGHTGELFF

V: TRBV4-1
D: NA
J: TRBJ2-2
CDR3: CASSQETFREAGELFF

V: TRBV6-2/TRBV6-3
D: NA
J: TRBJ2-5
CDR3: CASRATGDWETQYF

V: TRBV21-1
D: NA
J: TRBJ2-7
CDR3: CASSNATYEQYF

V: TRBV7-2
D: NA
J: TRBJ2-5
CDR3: CASSFSGPRLETQYF

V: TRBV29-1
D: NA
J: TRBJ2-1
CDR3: CSVGVTSYGNEQFF

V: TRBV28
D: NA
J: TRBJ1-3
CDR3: CASIRAAGNTIYF

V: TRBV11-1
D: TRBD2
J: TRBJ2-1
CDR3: CASSSNIAGGQNEQFF

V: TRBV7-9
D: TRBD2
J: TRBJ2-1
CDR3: CARGGAYNEQFF

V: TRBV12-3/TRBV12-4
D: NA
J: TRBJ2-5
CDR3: CASTSGYRETQYF

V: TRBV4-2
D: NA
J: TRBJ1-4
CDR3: CASSSQNEKLFF

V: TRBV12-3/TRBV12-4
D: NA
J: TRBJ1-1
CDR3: CASSTRPGVNTEAFF

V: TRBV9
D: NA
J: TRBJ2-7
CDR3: CASSVNSFYEQYF

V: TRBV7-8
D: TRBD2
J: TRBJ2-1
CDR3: CASSLGDYLKSSYNEQFF

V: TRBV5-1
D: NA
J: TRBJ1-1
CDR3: CARSLAGRHNTEAFF

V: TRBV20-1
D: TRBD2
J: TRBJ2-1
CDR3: CSANTGTSGSYNEQFF

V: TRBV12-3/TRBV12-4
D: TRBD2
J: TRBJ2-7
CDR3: CASSLAGAAAAQYEQYF